Listed below are T cell receptor beta chains from one sample, sequenced in a study of human T cells and chemical hapten exposure. From the reads, TCRdb called clonotypes with MiXCR, one entry per CDR3 protein. Seen here are about 120,000 distinct CDR3 sequences, 8% to 9.5% observed once, and the top ten hold just over 1.4%. Sequenced material: whole blood. These receptors were taken from a human donor in good health. Some clones in this sample may be carry-over from other donors' samples. CDR3s leave out the opening cysteine and the closing phenylalanine or tryptophan. The size field is filled for only some rows; it gives once, few, many or a size class.

CDR3: ASSRDRILPYEQY; V: TRBV5-1; length: 13; J: TRBJ2-7; size: few
CDR3: ASSMGYTGELF; V: TRBV19; length: 11; J: TRBJ2-2; size: few
CDR3: ASSSPAGGHANEQF; V: TRBV11-2; length: 14; J: TRBJ2-1; size: many
CDR3: ASSLVSGTDTGELF; V: TRBV5-1; length: 14; J: TRBJ2-2; size: -
CDR3: SASHRGPTYEQY; V: TRBV20-1; length: 12; J: TRBJ2-7; size: few
CDR3: AISRGENTEAF; V: TRBV10-3; length: 11; J: TRBJ1-1; size: many
CDR3: ASGLVSEQF; V: TRBV12-5; length: 9; J: TRBJ2-1; size: -
CDR3: SARDPLQGHGYT; V: TRBV20-1; length: 12; J: TRBJ1-2; size: few
CDR3: ASTDRVGSYGYT; V: TRBV12-3/TRBV12-4; length: 12; J: TRBJ1-2; size: many
CDR3: AWSEGDTQY; V: TRBV30; length: 9; J: TRBJ2-3; size: -
CDR3: ATSSSGTRTGELF; V: TRBV15; length: 13; J: TRBJ2-2; size: -
CDR3: ASSTPRGLGTDTQY; V: TRBV7-2; length: 14; J: TRBJ2-3; size: -
CDR3: ASSPDRGTKNIQY; V: TRBV6-5; length: 13; J: TRBJ2-4; size: many
CDR3: ASSFRENTWVEQF; V: TRBV27; length: 13; J: TRBJ2-1; size: -
CDR3: ASSPSVQY; V: TRBV7-2; length: 8; J: TRBJ2-3; size: few
CDR3: ASSHLSGGGRNEQF; V: TRBV3-1; length: 14; J: TRBJ2-1; size: many
CDR3: ASSHGLVLAKNIQY; V: TRBV7-8; length: 14; J: TRBJ2-4; size: few
CDR3: ASSPLVQGNTEAF; V: TRBV7-6; length: 13; J: TRBJ1-1; size: many
CDR3: ASSRERSRNEQF; V: TRBV2; length: 12; J: TRBJ2-1; size: many
CDR3: ASSPGHPVEQY; V: TRBV6-5; length: 11; J: TRBJ2-7; size: -
CDR3: ASSLTMNTEAF; V: TRBV5-6; length: 11; J: TRBJ1-1; size: many
CDR3: SAPPDEKLGYEQY; V: TRBV20-1; length: 13; J: TRBJ2-7; size: few
CDR3: ASSLGGGQKTYEQY; V: TRBV7-6; length: 14; J: TRBJ2-7; size: few
CDR3: ASSLREDYGYT; V: TRBV12-3/TRBV12-4; length: 11; J: TRBJ1-2; size: -
CDR3: AISRLAGEETQY; V: TRBV10-3; length: 12; J: TRBJ2-5; size: -
CDR3: ASSRGAGETQY; V: TRBV5-1; length: 11; J: TRBJ2-5; size: few
CDR3: ASSIDRQARYNSPLH; V: TRBV19; length: 15; J: TRBJ1-6; size: -
CDR3: ASSSNREPTGELF; V: TRBV5-5; length: 13; J: TRBJ2-2; size: many
CDR3: ASSDRYKPQH; V: TRBV6-1; length: 10; J: TRBJ1-5; size: few
CDR3: ASSGLGLAGGQDTQY; V: TRBV9; length: 15; J: TRBJ2-3; size: many
CDR3: ASSQDDLAAPTYEQY; V: TRBV4-2; length: 15; J: TRBJ2-7; size: few
CDR3: ASSFSTSGESYNEQF; V: TRBV12-3/TRBV12-4; length: 15; J: TRBJ2-1; size: -
CDR3: SANYPLPSVQGASNYT; V: TRBV20-1; length: 16; J: TRBJ1-2; size: -
CDR3: ASSNREGANEKLF; V: TRBV21-1; length: 13; J: TRBJ1-4; size: many
CDR3: ASSQTDGGTQY; V: TRBV3-1; length: 11; J: TRBJ2-5; size: -
CDR3: ASSQDRVTSGWDEQY; V: TRBV4-3; length: 15; J: TRBJ2-7; size: many
CDR3: ASSGTSGGNEQF; V: TRBV6-4; length: 12; J: TRBJ2-1; size: -
CDR3: ASSVGAHNQPQH; V: TRBV2; length: 12; J: TRBJ1-5; size: many
CDR3: ASSHSGLAGADTQY; V: TRBV4-1; length: 14; J: TRBJ2-3; size: few
CDR3: ATSRGKWGETQY; V: TRBV15; length: 12; J: TRBJ2-5; size: many
CDR3: ASSPFDRAGSGANVLT; V: TRBV18; length: 16; J: TRBJ2-6; size: many
CDR3: ATSRDRNNQPQH; V: TRBV15; length: 12; J: TRBJ1-5; size: -
CDR3: ASSPSGLSTRRGQPQH; V: TRBV18; length: 16; J: TRBJ1-5; size: many
CDR3: SASRDAVSYEQY; V: TRBV20-1; length: 12; J: TRBJ2-7; size: few
CDR3: ASSLRASGGSTWELF; V: TRBV12-3/TRBV12-4; length: 15; J: TRBJ2-2; size: -
CDR3: ASSLASAPRVSYGYT; V: TRBV5-6; length: 15; J: TRBJ1-2; size: few
CDR3: ASSSGPQNNEQY; V: TRBV3-1; length: 12; J: TRBJ2-7; size: few
CDR3: SARDSGTSGANTGELF; V: TRBV20-1; length: 16; J: TRBJ2-2; size: -
CDR3: ASSRDRGAADTQY; V: TRBV6-2/TRBV6-3; length: 13; J: TRBJ2-3; size: -
CDR3: ASSTGHSDYGYT; V: TRBV7-9; length: 12; J: TRBJ1-2; size: many
CDR3: ASSVGREQF; V: TRBV25-1; length: 9; J: TRBJ2-1; size: few
CDR3: ASGSTGGGRGQPQH; V: TRBV12-5; length: 14; J: TRBJ1-5; size: -
CDR3: ASSPRFQETQY; V: TRBV7-3; length: 11; J: TRBJ2-5; size: few